A selection of T cell receptor beta chains follows, all from one sample in a study of blood T cell repertoires in COVID-19. Clones were read by immunoSEQ multiplex PCR, and TCRdb kept only the in-frame ones, dropping some. The sample includes 300,000 to 450,000 clones, around 84% of them seen just once. The sample was peripheral blood. Every receptor here comes from a human donor in a cohort sampled during active COVID-19. CDR3s include the opening cysteine and the closing phenylalanine or tryptophan. A D gene is named only where the DNA matches it firmly. Clone sizes are given selectively: once, few, many, or a class where the clone is expanded.

TRBJ2-1,NA,NA,TRBV29-1,CSVSIGGTGNEQFF,TGCAGCGTTTCGATTGGCGGGACCGGCAATGAGCAGTTCTTC
TRBJ2-3,NA,once,TRBV5-5,CASSLPQTSTDTQYF,TGTGCCAGCAGCTTGCCCCAGACTAGCACAGATACGCAGTATTTT
TRBJ2-2,NA,once,TRBV3-1/TRBV3-2,CASSLRPGVGELFF,TGTGCCAGCAGTCTGCGCCCCGGGGTCGGGGAGCTGTTTTTT
TRBJ1-1,NA,many,TRBV28,CASSLGGRRAEAFF,TGTGCCAGCAGTTTGGGGGGGCGTAGGGCTGAAGCTTTCTTT
TRBJ1-1,TRBD1,few,TRBV5-1,CASSPGQGEAFF,TGCGCCAGCAGCCCGGGACAGGGTGAAGCTTTCTTT
TRBJ1-2,NA,NA,TRBV27,CASSLNGSGGYTF,TGTGCCAGCAGTCTCAACGGCTCCGGGGGCTACACCTTC
TRBJ2-1,TRBD2,NA,TRBV11-2,CASSLGLAGAGNEQFF,TGTGCCAGCAGCTTAGGACTAGCGGGAGCGGGGAATGAGCAGTTCTTC
TRBJ2-3,NA,NA,TRBV11-2,CASSPRFNTDTQYF,TGTGCCAGCAGCCCCAGATTCAACACAGATACGCAGTATTTT
TRBJ2-7,TRBD1,NA,TRBV9,CASSASQTGGEQYF,TGTGCCAGCAGCGCTTCCCAGACAGGGGGCGAGCAGTACTTC
TRBJ1-6,TRBD1,NA,TRBV19,CASTGTGATNSPLHF,TGTGCCAGTACCGGGACAGGGGCAACTAATTCACCCCTCCACTTT
TRBJ1-3,NA,NA,TRBV10-2,CASSESVATSGNTIYF,TGCGCCAGCAGTGAGTCGGTAGCGACTTCTGGAAACACCATATATTTT
TRBJ2-1,NA,NA,TRBV9,CASSVAHGSGNEQFF,TGTGCCAGCAGCGTAGCTCACGGGAGTGGGAATGAGCAGTTCTTC
TRBJ1-5,NA,NA,TRBV18,CASSPVVSAGGGQPQHF,TGTGCCAGCTCACCTGTTGTTTCGGCGGGGGGAGGTCAGCCCCAGCATTTT
TRBJ2-5,NA,few,TRBV13,CASRPGGEETQYF,TGTGCCAGCAGACCTGGCGGCGAAGAGACCCAGTACTTC
TRBJ1-4,NA,NA,TRBV6-5,CASSYGLRSEKLFF,TGTGCCAGCAGTTACGGATTGAGGAGTGAAAAACTGTTTTTT
TRBJ1-1,NA,NA,TRBV7-8,CASSPVDTEAFF,TGTGCCAGCAGCCCGGTGGACACTGAAGCTTTCTTT
TRBJ2-5,TRBD2,NA,TRBV10-3,CAIRGGYQETQYF,TGTGCCATCAGGGGAGGGTACCAAGAGACCCAGTACTTC
TRBJ1-1,TRBD1,NA,TRBV7-9,CASSLVGDSLAFF,TGTGCCAGCAGCTTAGTCGGGGACAGCTTAGCTTTCTTT
TRBJ1-1,NA,NA,TRBV14,CASSQETYTEAFF,TGTGCCAGCAGCCAAGAAACATACACTGAAGCTTTCTTT
TRBJ2-7,TRBD2,NA,TRBV5-4,CASSSILTSGTYEQYF,TGTGCCAGCAGCTCAATCTTGACTAGCGGCACCTACGAGCAGTACTTC
TRBJ2-5,NA,NA,TRBV5-4,CASSSLAVGVGETQYF,TGTGCCAGCAGCTCCTTGGCCGTAGGAGTCGGGGAGACCCAGTACTTC
TRBJ1-4,TRBD1,once,TRBV28,CASSLLTTGNEKLFF,TGTGCCAGCAGTTTATTAACGACAGGGAATGAAAAACTGTTTTTT
TRBJ2-7,NA,NA,TRBV11-3,CASSLDKGQNYEQYF,TGTGCCAGCAGCTTAGATAAAGGACAGAACTACGAGCAGTACTTC
TRBJ1-5,TRBD1,NA,TRBV19,CASKGGQIFNQPQHF,TGTGCCAGTAAAGGGGGACAGATATTCAATCAGCCCCAGCATTTT